A single sample gave rise to the 10 T cell receptor beta chains below, sequenced in a study of CD8 T cells in ankylosing spondylitis. TCRdb fed the 5' RACE reads into MiXCR, producing one record per CDR3 protein. The data hold 80,000 to 100,000 distinct CDR3 sequences, with roughly 10% observed a single time. Sequenced: blood, either unsorted or a sorted T cell fraction (not recorded which). The receptors were gathered from a male donor with ankylosing spondylitis or in good health (not recorded which).

Many counts were recorded for this clonotype. The chain has TRBV12-3 or TRBV12-4 and TRBJ2-5; weak D call: TRBD2 (6 bases). The CDR3 is 15 amino acids. V was pared by 4 bases and J by 4 bases, with 16 bases between. CDR3 DNA: TGTGCCAGCAGTTGGTCTGGGACTCAGGGAGAGACCCAGTACTTC. Translating it yields CASSWSGTQGETQYF.

V usage is TRBV19 and J usage is TRBJ2-1; D unresolved. From germline, CDR1 is LNHDA and CDR2 SQIVND (reference sequence). V dropped 5 bases and J dropped 3 bases, with 8 bases sitting between them. The CDR3 spans 13 residues. The CDR3 sequence: CASSPTDYNEQFF. The CDR3 nucleotides read TGTGCCAGTAGTCCCACGGACTACAATGAGCAGTTCTTC.

In its sample, this clonotype was seen many times. The DNA for the CDR3 is TGTGCCAGCAGTGACTCGATCAACAGGGAATACAATGAGCAGTTCTTC. Amino acids: CASSDSINREYNEQFF. The chain has TRBV6-4 and TRBJ2-1; a possible D gene is TRBD1 (6 bases). The germline V gene has CDR1 MRHNA and CDR2 SNTAGT. Trimming removed 0 bases at V and 4 bases at J, with 13 bases between. This CDR3 is built from 16 residues.

As for this clonotype: A much larger clone lies a single base off, so this may be a read error. The chain combines TRBV12-3 or TRBV12-4 with TRBJ1-1; D is unresolved. The CDR3 is made up of 13 amino acids. The CDR3 DNA reads TGTACCAGCAGGAGAAACAATCCCGTTGAAGCTTTCTTT. Translation: CTSRRNNPVEAFF.

The rearrangement joins TRBV29-1 to TRBJ2-5; 12 bases map to TRBD1. The germline V gene has CDR1 SQVTM and CDR2 ANQGSEA. Losses at the gene ends were 5 bases for V and 5 bases for J; bases not matched to a gene: 6. The CDR3 covers 14 residues. In DNA form, the CDR3 reads TGCAGCGTTCGGGACAGGGGGCGAGTGGAGACCCAGTACTTC. As protein: CSVRDRGRVETQYF. Using reference TRBV29-1 and TRBJ2-5 for the parts outside the CDR3, the full variable domain is SAVISQKPSRDICQRGTSLTIQCQVDSQVTMMFWYRQQPGQSLTLIATANQGSEATYESGFVIDKFPISRPNLTFSTLTVSNMSPEDSSIYLCSVRDRGRVETQYFGPGTRLLVL.

This clonotype came up many times. The chain has TRBV5-1 and TRBJ1-4, with a tentative D call TRBD1 (6 bases). Germline V gene sequence: CDR1 SGHRS, CDR2 YFSETQ. This CDR3 contains 14 residues. Trimming shortened V by 4 bases and J by 8 bases, and 15 bases separated the two germline ends. CDR3: CASSSRGREEKLFF. The CDR3 nucleotides read TGCGCCAGCAGCAGCCGGGGGCGGGAAGAAAAACTGTTTTTT.

In its sample, this clonotype was seen a few times. The chain is built from TRBV21-1 and TRBJ2-3; the D call TRBD1 from the table was never checked on the DNA. TRBV21-1 is flagged as a pseudogene. This CDR3 region has 16 residues. CDR3 sequence (DNA): TGTGCCAGCAGCAAAGTCGAGGGGCGAAGCACAGATACGCAGTATTTT. It is translated as CASSKVEGRSTDTQYF.

In its sample, this clonotype was seen many times. The chain employs TRBV6-5 and TRBJ2-1; 9 positions agree with TRBD2. The germline V gene encodes CDR1 MNHEY and CDR2 SVGAGI. CDR3 length: 18 amino acids. Unmatched junction bases numbered 23, after V lost 10 bases and J lost 7 bases. CDR3 protein: CATQGTLKGAGGWNEQFF. The CDR3 DNA follows: TGTGCCACCCAGGGGACCTTAAAGGGAGCGGGGGGTTGGAATGAGCAGTTCTTC.

This clonotype was seen many times. The rearrangement joins TRBV15 to TRBJ2-7, with TRBD1 identical over 8 bases. Per the germline V gene, CDR1 is LNHNV and CDR2 is YYDKDF (reference sequence). The CDR3 runs to 15 residues. J lost 2 bases, V lost 1 base, and 4 bases had no gene match. DNA for the CDR3: TGTGCCACCAGCAGAGTTCGGGACAGGACCTACGAGCAGTACTTC. It specifies CATSRVRDRTYEQYF.

Many counts were recorded for this clonotype. The J gene is TRBJ2-7, the V gene TRBV12-3 or TRBV12-4; no clear D gene. The V gene lost 1 base and the J gene lost 6 bases, with 7 bases spanning the gap. The CDR3 runs 12 residues. The DNA for the CDR3 is TGTGCCAGCAGTTTAGATACACCCGAGCAGTACTTC. As protein: CASSLDTPEQYF.